The 32 T cell receptor beta chains listed next were all sequenced from one sample in a study of shared clonotypes between healthy human individuals. Clones were sequenced by immunoSEQ multiplex PCR, and TCRdb holds only the in-frame ones, with some missing. The data show roughly 2 million clones, less than 95% seen once. It was CD45RO-negative cells, positively selected for CCR7, that made up naive CD8 cells, with terminally differentiated effector memory CD45RA+ cells excluded. The sample consisted of naive CD8+ T cells sorted from blood. All receptors come from a man aged 18-30 years in good health.

The chain's CDR3 is CASSLKDQVSQYF. The DNA of the CDR3 is TGTGCCAGCAGCTTGAAGGACCAAGTCTCCCAGTACTTC. The chain is built from TRBV5-4 and TRBJ2-5, with no clear D. Germline V CDR1 and CDR2: SGHNT, YYREEE (reference sequence). V was trimmed by 1 base and J by 9 bases, leaving 13 bases between them. The CDR3 covers 13 residues.

Of note for this clone: Other DNA sequences in the same sample also yield this CDR3. The chain combines TRBV11-2 with TRBJ2-1; D possibly corresponds to TRBD1 (5 bases). The CDR3 loop spans 13 amino acids. Trimming took 5 bases from V and 6 from J, leaving 11 bases between them. CDR1 and CDR2 (germline): SGHAT, FQNNGV. The CDR3 DNA reads TGTGCCAGCAGCAGGGGTCCGGGCAATGAGCAGTTCTTC. Protein sequence: CASSRGPGNEQFF.

This chain joins TRBV4-1 and TRBJ1-1, with unresolved D. Trimming took off 2 bases at V and 1 base at J, with 8 bases between the two ends. The CDR3 extends over 14 amino acids. Per germline, CDR1 MGHRA and CDR2 YSYEKL. The CDR3 region has the DNA TGCGCCAGCAGCCAACGAGCGGGGAACACTGAAGCTTTCTTT. This gives the protein CASSQRAGNTEAFF.

The rearrangement links TRBV11-2 to TRBJ1-6; D is undetermined. The CDR3 sequence is 13 residues long. Trimming took 4 bases from V and 10 from J, leaving 11 bases between them. Germline loops: CDR1 SGHAT, CDR2 FQNNGV. CDR3 sequence (DNA): TGTGCCAGCAGCTGGGGTGGGCACTCACCCCTCCACTTT. Its protein product is CASSWGGHSPLHF.

The chain carries TRBV29-1 and TRBJ2-7, with a possible D match to TRBD1 (6 bases). V was cut by 8 bases and J by 2 bases, with 22 bases left in between. This CDR3 is built from 15 residues. The germline V gene has CDR1 SQVTM and CDR2 ANQGSEA. DNA of the CDR3: TGCAGCATCAGAGGGGCACAGGGTGAGCCCTACGAGCAGTACTTC. The encoded protein is CSIRGAQGEPYEQYF.

The chain carries TRBV6-5 and TRBJ1-2; weak D call: TRBD1 (6 bases). The CDR3 consists of 16 residues. Trimming removed 4 bases at V and 3 bases at J, with 18 bases between. Germline values: CDR1 MNHEY, CDR2 SVGAGI. The CDR3: CASSSIPTNRDYGYTF. The CDR3 region has the DNA TGTGCCAGCAGTTCCATTCCCACGAACAGGGACTATGGCTACACCTTC.

This chain connects TRBV7-2 to TRBJ2-3; D is unresolved. Germline CDR1 reads SGHTA; CDR2 reads FQGNSA. V was pared by 5 bases and J by 6 bases, with 12 bases between. The CDR3 runs 13 residues. CDR3 coding DNA: TGTGCCAGCAGCCCGACCGGTGCGGATACGCAGTATTTT. Translated, it gives CASSPTGADTQYF. Based on the CDR3 plus reference TRBV7-2 and TRBJ2-3, the full variable domain is GAGVSQSPSNKVTEKGKDVELRCDPISGHTALYWYRQSLGQGLEFLIYFQGNSAPDKSGLPSDRFSAERTGGSVSTLTIQRTQQEDSAVYLCASSPTGADTQYFGPGTRLTVL.

This chain connects TRBV29-1 to TRBJ2-1; 7 nucleotides match TRBD2. Per germline, CDR1 SQVTM and CDR2 ANQGSEA. The CDR3 length is 14 residues. V gave up 7 bases and J gave up 6 bases; unmatched junction bases: 12. Here the CDR3 reads CSARLADALNEQFF. CDR3 nucleotides: TGCAGCGCAAGGCTAGCGGACGCTCTCAATGAGCAGTTCTTC.

The genes are TRBV10-3 and TRBJ2-3, with TRBD2 matching 11 bases. V dropped 6 bases and J dropped 8; count of bases not matched to a gene: 13. This CDR3 has 16 amino acids. Germline CDR1 reads ENHRY; CDR2 reads SYGVKD. CDR3 bases: TGTGCCATCAGCGATGGGACTAGCGGCCCCTATGGTACGCAGTATTTT. As protein: CAISDGTSGPYGTQYF.

The rearrangement joins TRBV10-1 to TRBJ2-1; 13 nucleotides agree with TRBD2. V lost 6 bases and J lost 2; bases outside the gene matches: 7. The CDR3 is made up of 17 amino acids. The germline CDR1 and CDR2 sequences are WNHNN and SYGVQD (reference sequence). CDR3 sequence (DNA): TGCGCCAGCAGCTCTGGACTAGCGGGAGTGACCTACAATGAGCAGTTCTTC. Protein sequence: CASSSGLAGVTYNEQFF.

The chain uses TRBV9 and TRBJ2-1; D is undetermined. The CDR3 is 12 residues long. The germline V gene has CDR1 SGDLS and CDR2 YYNGEE. Trimming stripped 4 bases from V and 8 bases from J, with 10 bases between. The CDR3 sequence: CASSPSPHEQFF. CDR3 sequence (DNA): TGTGCCAGCAGCCCCAGTCCCCATGAGCAGTTCTTC.

The chain employs TRBV11-2 and TRBJ1-1, with 7 bases aligning to TRBD1. CDR3 length equals 14 residues. Looked up from germline, CDR1 is SGHAT and CDR2 is FQNNGV. The V segment lost 5 bases and the J segment 3 bases; nucleotides outside the gene matches: 6. CDR3 region: CASSPIGTDTEAFF. In nucleotides, the CDR3 is TGTGCCAGCAGCCCCATCGGGACAGACACTGAAGCTTTCTTT.

This clone was picked up one time. V usage is TRBV6-1 and J usage is TRBJ1-5, with a tentative D call TRBD1 (5 bases). Germline assignment: CDR1 MNHNS and CDR2 SASEGT. V gave up 2 bases and J gave up 0 bases, with 20 bases separating them. The CDR3 has 19 residues. CDR3 DNA: TGTGCCAGCAGTGAAAAGGGCCAGGGCTTAGGTTTTAGCAATCAGCCCCAGCATTTT. This translates into CASSEKGQGLGFSNQPQHF.

The rearrangement links TRBV14 to TRBJ1-6; D is unresolved. Deletions cut 1 base from V and 0 bases from J, with 7 bases between. From germline, CDR1 is SGHDN and CDR2 FVKESK. This CDR3 spans 16 amino acids. The CDR3 nucleotides read TGTGCCAGCAGCCAAGGTGTGAGCTCCTATAATTCACCCCTCCACTTT. Translating it yields CASSQGVSSYNSPLHF.

The chain recombines TRBV7-9 with TRBJ2-3, with D uncertain. The V gene lost 1 base and the J gene lost 6 bases, with 14 bases spanning the gap. Germline CDR1 SEHNR, CDR2 FQNEAQ (reference sequence). The CDR3 has 15 amino acids. The CDR3 loop reads CASSLGRAGGDTQYF. The CDR3 DNA is TGTGCCAGCAGCTTAGGGCGAGCCGGTGGGGATACGCAGTATTTT.

The chain links TRBV6-5 to TRBJ1-1; TRBD1 is a possible D gene (5 bases). In germline, CDR1 is MNHEY, CDR2 SVGAGI. Trimming stripped 0 bases from V and 8 bases from J, with 13 bases between. CDR3 length equals 14 residues. Here the CDR3 reads CASSYSGDRKEAFF. DNA of the CDR3: TGTGCCAGCAGTTACTCGGGGGACCGAAAGGAAGCTTTCTTT.

This chain connects TRBV19 to TRBJ1-3; no firm D call. The CDR3 runs to 14 residues. CDR1 and CDR2 (germline): LNHDA, SQIVND (reference sequence). V shed 9 bases and J shed 0 bases, with 12 bases lying between them. The chain's CDR3 is CASSDGASGNTIYF. CDR3 nucleotide sequence: TGTGCCAGCTCAGACGGAGCCTCTGGAAACACCATATATTTT.

The genes are TRBV19 and TRBJ2-7; D possibly matches TRBD1 or TRBD2 (6 bases each). The CDR3 has 15 residues. Trimming removed 4 bases at V and 5 bases at J, with 18 bases between. The V gene's germline CDR1 is LNHDA and CDR2 SQIVND (reference sequence). The CDR3 is CASSRYWGAFNEQYF. For the CDR3, the DNA is TGTGCCAGTAGTAGGTATTGGGGGGCATTCAACGAGCAGTACTTC.

The rearrangement uses TRBV6-5 and TRBJ1-1; unclear D gene. V gave up 0 bases and J gave up 0 bases, with 11 bases separating them. The CDR3 is 16 residues long. Germline V CDR1 and CDR2: MNHEY, SVGAGI. This CDR3 is CASSYSPPTMNTEAFF. CDR3 nucleotides: TGTGCCAGCAGTTACTCCCCCCCAACTATGAACACTGAAGCTTTCTTT.

The V and J genes are TRBV27 and TRBJ2-7, with TRBD2 identical over 7 bases. Losses at the gene ends were 4 bases for V and 7 bases for J; bases not matched to a gene: 16. The germline gives CDR1 MNHEY, CDR2 SMNVEV (reference sequence). The CDR3 runs 16 residues. CDR3 nucleotide sequence: TGTGCCAGCAGTTCATTAAGTCCTAGCGGAACTGGGGAGCAGTACTTC. Translated, it gives CASSSLSPSGTGEQYF.

About this clone: This CDR3 is also generated by other DNA sequences in the sample. The V gene is TRBV27, the J gene TRBJ2-7; no firm D call. From germline, CDR1 is MNHEY and CDR2 SMNVEV (reference sequence). The CDR3 has 13 residues. Trimming removed 2 bases from V and 3 bases from J, with 8 bases in between. The CDR3, as DNA: TGTGCCAGCAGTTTAACCAGGAGCTACGAGCAGTACTTC. Its translation is CASSLTRSYEQYF.

The chain's CDR3 is CASTTGRRSYEQYF. CDR3 bases: TGTGCCAGCACCACCGGTCGTCGTTCCTACGAGCAGTACTTC. The chain joins TRBV11-2 to TRBJ2-7, with unresolved D. V lost 7 bases, J lost 1 base, and 14 bases lay in between. Germline V lookup: CDR1 SGHAT, CDR2 FQNNGV. This CDR3 comprises 14 residues.

The V gene is TRBV2, the J gene TRBJ2-5; 12 nucleotides align to TRBD2. Germline V gene data show CDR1 as SNHLY and CDR2 as FYNNEI. CDR3 length: 14 amino acids. Trimming took 8 bases from V and 5 from J; bases not matched to a gene: 6. The CDR3 protein is CASHGLAGMETQYF. In nucleotides, the CDR3 is TGTGCCAGCCACGGACTAGCGGGGATGGAGACCCAGTACTTC.

The chain has TRBV27 and TRBJ2-7; a weak D match, TRBD2 (5 bases). Germline V gene data show CDR1 as MNHEY and CDR2 as SMNVEV (reference sequence). The germline V and J ends were trimmed by 3 bases and 3 bases, with 12 bases remaining between them. The CDR3 consists of 14 residues. CDR3 residues: CASSLGGSHYEQYF. DNA for the CDR3: TGTGCCAGCAGTTTGGGTGGGAGCCACTACGAGCAGTACTTC.

This rearrangement joins TRBV4-1 to TRBJ1-2, with 8 bases that match TRBD1. Per the germline V gene, CDR1 is MGHRA and CDR2 is YSYEKL. The ends lost 0 bases at V and 4 bases at J; junction bases unmatched: 16. The CDR3 covers 19 residues. CDR3 bases: TGCGCCAGCAGCCAAGATAACACTCGGCCAGGGGGCGCGGGCTATGGCTACACCTTC. Protein product: CASSQDNTRPGGAGYGYTF.

In regard to this clone: The same CDR3 also results from other DNA sequences found in this sample. The V gene is TRBV19, the J gene TRBJ2-7; 10 nucleotides align to TRBD1. V dropped 6 bases and J dropped 5; count of bases not matched to a gene: 4. In germline, CDR1 is LNHDA, CDR2 SQIVND (reference sequence). The CDR3 consists of 13 residues. Written as DNA, the CDR3 is TGTGCCAGTAGCTGGACAGGGGGAAACGAGCAGTACTTC. This encodes CASSWTGGNEQYF.

CDR3 residues: CASSLESSSGLALYEQYF. The CDR3 region has the DNA TGCGCCAGCAGCTTGGAATCCTCGAGCGGCCTAGCTTTGTACGAGCAGTACTTC. The chain is built from TRBV5-1 and TRBJ2-7, with a tentative D call TRBD2 (5 bases). The CDR3 has 18 amino acids. Germline CDR1 SGHRS, CDR2 YFSETQ. Trimming removed 0 bases from V and 4 bases from J, with 23 bases in between.

The rearrangement joins TRBV7-9 to TRBJ1-1; no clear D. The CDR3 runs 15 residues. CDR1 and CDR2 (germline): SEHNR, FQNEAQ (reference sequence). The V gene lost 5 bases and the J gene lost 0 bases, with 13 bases spanning the gap. CDR3 nucleotides: TGTGCCAGCAGCCACACCTGGGGAATGAACACTGAAGCTTTCTTT. It translates to CASSHTWGMNTEAFF. Supplemented by reference TRBV7-9 and TRBJ1-1, the full variable domain reads DTGVSQNPRHKITKRGQNVTFRCDPISEHNRLYWYRQTLGQGPEFLTYFQNEAQLEKSRLLSDRFSAERPKGSFSTLEIQRTEQGDSAMYLCASSHTWGMNTEAFFGQGTRLTVV.

V is TRBV6-1 and J is TRBJ1-1, with D unresolved. V was clipped by 8 bases and J by 2 bases, with 9 bases between them. The CDR3 loop spans 12 amino acids. Germline CDR1 MNHNS, CDR2 SASEGT. The CDR3 sequence: CASRRGNTEAFF. The CDR3 DNA is TGTGCCAGCCGGCGGGGAAACACTGAAGCTTTCTTT.

As DNA, the CDR3 is TGTGCCTGCCAGGGGACAGAGCATTCCCAAGAGACCCAGTACTTC. As protein: CACQGTEHSQETQYF. The rearrangement joins TRBV30 to TRBJ2-5, with TRBD1 identical over 7 bases. This CDR3 spans 15 amino acids. The V and J ends lost 6 bases and 1 base, in that order; junction bases with no gene match: 11. Germline CDR1 is GTSNPN and CDR2 is SVGIG (reference sequence).

The chain combines TRBV6-1 with TRBJ2-5; 7 bases match TRBD1. Trimming cost V 7 bases and J 1 base; bases outside gene matches: 3. Germline V gene data show CDR1 as MNHNS and CDR2 as SASEGT. There are 13 residues in the CDR3. The CDR3 coding sequence is TGTGCCAGCACTTGGACAGGCCAAGAGACCCAGTACTTC. Residues: CASTWTGQETQYF.

This chain joins TRBV10-3 and TRBJ1-2; 7 bases are a match to TRBD1. In germline, CDR1 is ENHRY, CDR2 SYGVKD. The V and J ends lost 5 bases and 3 bases, in that order; junction bases with no gene match: 6. The CDR3 is made up of 14 amino acids. The CDR3 loop reads CAISTGVGYYGYTF. CDR3 sequence (DNA): TGTGCCATCAGTACAGGGGTGGGCTACTATGGCTACACCTTC.